The rows below give T cell receptor beta chains drawn from one sample of a study of T-cell reconstitution after alpha-beta-depleted transplantation in children. TCRdb reanalysed the PCR reads using MiXCR and keeps one entry per CDR3 protein. The table lists more than 300,000 distinct CDR3 sequences, 16% of them singletons, with roughly 40% in the top ten. Here the sequenced sample was PBMCs, mostly from graft donor cells, taken 360 days after TCRalphabeta/CD19-depleted stem cell transplant. The receptors derive from a male patient aged 2 to 10 who had a stem cell transplant for acute lymphoblastic leukemia, so the T cells may come from the graft donor. CDR3s include the opening cysteine and the closing phenylalanine or tryptophan. Fields, in order: V gene, clone size, J gene, D gene, CDR3 protein, CDR3 DNA. The D gene is left open where the match is weak. Where a row states a size, it is once, few, many or the class of an expanded clone; other rows omit it.

TRBV30,.,TRBJ1-5,TRBD1,CAWATNRGPQPQHF,TGTGCCTGGGCTACTAACAGGGGTCCCCAGCCCCAGCATTTT
TRBV5-1,many,TRBJ1-3,.,CASSRDVTSGNTIYF,TGCGCCAGCAGTCGGGATGTTACCTCTGGAAACACCATATATTTT
TRBV4-3,few,TRBJ2-7,.,CASSHFGNSYEQYF,.
TRBV29-1,few,TRBJ1-6,.,CSVGPGRSSYNSPLHF,TGCAGCGTCGGCCCTGGAAGAAGCTCCTATAATTCACCCCTCCACTTT
TRBV29-1,.,TRBJ2-7,.,CSVEGPGGVYDEQYF,TGCAGCGTTGAGGGTCCCGGGGGAGTATACGACGAGCAGTACTTC
TRBV28,few,TRBJ2-7,.,CASSLWDTDYEQYF,TGTGCCAGCAGTTTGTGGGACACTGACTACGAGCAGTACTTC
TRBV24-1,many,TRBJ1-1,.,CATSDYNGEAFF,TGTGCCACCAGTGACTATAACGGTGAAGCTTTCTTT
TRBV20-1,many,TRBJ2-3,TRBD2,CSAFSGRMTDTQYF,TGCAGTGCCTTTAGCGGGAGGATGACAGATACGCAGTATTTT
TRBV12-3/TRBV12-4,.,TRBJ2-1,.,CASSSAGQQQFF,TGTGCCAGCAGTTCGGCCGGACAGCAGCAGTTCTTC
TRBV7-6,.,TRBJ2-3,.,CASSFRDRSDTQYF,TGTGCCAGCAGCTTCAGGGATAGGTCAGATACGCAGTATTTT
TRBV7-6,.,TRBJ2-5,.,CASSLFGGLQETQYF,TGTGCCAGCAGCTTATTTGGGGGGTTACAAGAGACCCAGTACTTC
TRBV10-3,.,TRBJ2-7,TRBD2,CAISGPGTRVSEQYF,TGTGCCATCAGTGGCCCCGGGACTAGAGTATCCGAGCAGTACTTC